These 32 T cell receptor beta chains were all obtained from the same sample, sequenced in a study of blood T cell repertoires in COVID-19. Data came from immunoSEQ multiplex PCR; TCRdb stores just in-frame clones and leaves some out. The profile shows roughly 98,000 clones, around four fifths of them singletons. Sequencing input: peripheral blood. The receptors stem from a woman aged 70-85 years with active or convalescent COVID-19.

The CDR3 sequence: CASRLQGLSGELFF. CDR3 bases: TGTGCCAGCAGGCTACAGGGTTTGTCCGGGGAGCTGTTTTTT. The chain has TRBV6-5 and TRBJ2-2, with D perhaps matching TRBD1 (6 bases). The germline gives CDR1 MNHEY, CDR2 SVGAGI. This CDR3 has 14 amino acids. The ends were cut back, 6 bases at V and 6 bases at J, with 14 bases in the middle.

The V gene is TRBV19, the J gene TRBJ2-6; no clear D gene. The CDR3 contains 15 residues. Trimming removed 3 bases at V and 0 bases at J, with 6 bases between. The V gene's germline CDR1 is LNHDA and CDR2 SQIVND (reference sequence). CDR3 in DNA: TGTGCCAGTAGTATTCAGGCCTCTGGGGCCAACGTCCTGACTTTC. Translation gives CASSIQASGANVLTF.

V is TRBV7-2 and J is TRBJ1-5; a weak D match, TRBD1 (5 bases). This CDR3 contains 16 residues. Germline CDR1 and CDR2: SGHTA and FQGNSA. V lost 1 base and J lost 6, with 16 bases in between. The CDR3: CASSLGGWDLGQPQHF. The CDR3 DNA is TGTGCCAGCAGCTTAGGGGGATGGGACTTGGGTCAGCCCCAGCATTTT.

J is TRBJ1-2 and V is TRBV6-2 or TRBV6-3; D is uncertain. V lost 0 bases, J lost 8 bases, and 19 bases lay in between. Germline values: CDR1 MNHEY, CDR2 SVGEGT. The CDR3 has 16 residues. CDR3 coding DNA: TGTGCCAGCAGTTACTCCCCAACTACTTACGAGGGAGGCTACACCTTC. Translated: CASSYSPTTYEGGYTF.

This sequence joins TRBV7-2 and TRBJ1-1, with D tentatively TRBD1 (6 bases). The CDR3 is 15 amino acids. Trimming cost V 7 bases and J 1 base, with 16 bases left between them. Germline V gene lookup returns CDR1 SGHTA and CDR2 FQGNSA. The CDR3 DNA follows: TGTGCCAGCACCCCCGGCAGGGGTGAGAACACTGAAGCTTTCTTT. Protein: CASTPGRGENTEAFF.

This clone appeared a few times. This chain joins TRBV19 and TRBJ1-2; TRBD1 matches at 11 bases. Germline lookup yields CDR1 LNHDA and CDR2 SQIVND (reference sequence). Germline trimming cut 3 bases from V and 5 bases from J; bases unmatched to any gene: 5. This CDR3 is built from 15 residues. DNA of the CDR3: TGTGCCAGTAGTATCGCCGGGACAGGGGGATATGGCTACACCTTC. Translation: CASSIAGTGGYGYTF.

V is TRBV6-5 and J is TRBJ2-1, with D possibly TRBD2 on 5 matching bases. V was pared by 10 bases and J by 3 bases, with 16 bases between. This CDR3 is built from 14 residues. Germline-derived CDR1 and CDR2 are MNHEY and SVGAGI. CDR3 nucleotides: TGTGCCACCTCGGGGTCGCCACTCTACAATGAGCAGTTCTTC. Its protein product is CATSGSPLYNEQFF.

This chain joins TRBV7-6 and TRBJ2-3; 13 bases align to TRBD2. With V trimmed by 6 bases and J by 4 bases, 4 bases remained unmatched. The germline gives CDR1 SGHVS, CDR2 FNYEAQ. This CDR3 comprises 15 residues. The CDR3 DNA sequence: TGTGCCAGCAGTTCCGGGACTAGCGGGGCAGATACGCAGTATTTT. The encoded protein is CASSSGTSGADTQYF.

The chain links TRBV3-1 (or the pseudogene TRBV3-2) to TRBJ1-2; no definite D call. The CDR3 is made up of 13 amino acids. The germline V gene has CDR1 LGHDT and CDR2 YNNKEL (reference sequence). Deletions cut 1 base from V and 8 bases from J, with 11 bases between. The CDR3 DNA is TGTGCCAGCAGCCAAGGGCGGACTTCAGGCTACACCTTC. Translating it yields CASSQGRTSGYTF.

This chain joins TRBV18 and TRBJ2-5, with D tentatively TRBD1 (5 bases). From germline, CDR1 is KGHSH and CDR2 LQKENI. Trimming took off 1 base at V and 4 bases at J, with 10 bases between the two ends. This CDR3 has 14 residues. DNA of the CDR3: TGTGCCAGCTCACCACTCCAGGGTGGAGAGACCCAGTACTTC. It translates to CASSPLQGGETQYF.

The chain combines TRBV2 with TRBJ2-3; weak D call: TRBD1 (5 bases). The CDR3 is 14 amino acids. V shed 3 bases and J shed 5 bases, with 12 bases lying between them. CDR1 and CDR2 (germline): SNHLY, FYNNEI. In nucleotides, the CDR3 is TGTGCCAGCAGTGAGCTAGTCCAGGGAGATACGCAGTATTTT. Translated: CASSELVQGDTQYF.

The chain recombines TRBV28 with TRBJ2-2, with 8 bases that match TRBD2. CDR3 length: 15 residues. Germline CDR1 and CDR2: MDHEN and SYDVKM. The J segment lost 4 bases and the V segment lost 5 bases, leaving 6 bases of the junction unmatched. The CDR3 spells CASSPAGGPTGELFF. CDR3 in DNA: TGTGCCAGCAGTCCCGCGGGAGGCCCCACCGGGGAGCTGTTTTTT.

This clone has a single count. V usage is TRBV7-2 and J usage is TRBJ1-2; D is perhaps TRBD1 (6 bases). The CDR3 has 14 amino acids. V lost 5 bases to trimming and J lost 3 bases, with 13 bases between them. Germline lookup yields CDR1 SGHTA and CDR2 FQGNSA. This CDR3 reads CASSRAQGDYGYTF. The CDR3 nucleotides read TGTGCCAGCAGCAGGGCACAGGGTGACTATGGCTACACCTTC.

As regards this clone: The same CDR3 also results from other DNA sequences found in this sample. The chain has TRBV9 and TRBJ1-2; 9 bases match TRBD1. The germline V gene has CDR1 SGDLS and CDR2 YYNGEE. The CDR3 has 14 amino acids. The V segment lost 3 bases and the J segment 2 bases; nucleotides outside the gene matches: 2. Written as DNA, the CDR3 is TGTGCCAGCAGCGCAGGACAGGGGAACTATGGCTACACCTTC. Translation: CASSAGQGNYGYTF.

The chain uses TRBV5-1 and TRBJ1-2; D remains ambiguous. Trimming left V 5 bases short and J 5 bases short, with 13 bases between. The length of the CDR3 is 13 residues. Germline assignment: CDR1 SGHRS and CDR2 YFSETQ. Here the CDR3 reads CASRPGLLYGYTF. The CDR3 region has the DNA TGCGCCAGCAGACCAGGACTGCTTTATGGCTACACCTTC.

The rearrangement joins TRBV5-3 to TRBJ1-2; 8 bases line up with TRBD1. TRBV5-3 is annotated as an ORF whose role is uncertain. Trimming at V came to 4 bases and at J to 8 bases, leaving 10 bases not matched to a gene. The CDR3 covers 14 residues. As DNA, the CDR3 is TGTGCCAGAAGCAGGGGACAGGCGGGTCGGGGCTACACCTTC. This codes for CARSRGQAGRGYTF.

CDR3 in DNA: TGTGCCAGCTCACGGGACAGGCCCTTTGGAAACACCATATATTTT. Translating it yields CASSRDRPFGNTIYF. The chain is built from TRBV18 and TRBJ1-3; 8 nucleotides agree with TRBD1. CDR1 is KGHSH and CDR2 is LQKENI in the germline V gene. Losses at the gene ends were 4 bases for V and 3 bases for J; bases not matched to a gene: 5. The CDR3 sequence is 15 residues long.

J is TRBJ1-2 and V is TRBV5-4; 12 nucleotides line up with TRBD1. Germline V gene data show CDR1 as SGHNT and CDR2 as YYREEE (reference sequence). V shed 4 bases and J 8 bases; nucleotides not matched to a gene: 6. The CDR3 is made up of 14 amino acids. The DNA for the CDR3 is TGTGCCAGCAGCGTAACCGGGACAGGGGGCGGCTACACCTTC. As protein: CASSVTGTGGGYTF.

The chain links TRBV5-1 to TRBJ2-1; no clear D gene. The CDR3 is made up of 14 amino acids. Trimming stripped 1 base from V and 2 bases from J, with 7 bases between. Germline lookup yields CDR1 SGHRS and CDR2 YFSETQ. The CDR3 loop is CASSLTPTYNEQFF. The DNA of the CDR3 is TGCGCCAGCAGCTTGACTCCGACCTACAATGAGCAGTTCTTC.

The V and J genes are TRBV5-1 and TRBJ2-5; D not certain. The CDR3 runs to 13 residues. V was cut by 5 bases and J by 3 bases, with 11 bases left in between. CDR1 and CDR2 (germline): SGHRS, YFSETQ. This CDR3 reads CASSRDTKETQYF. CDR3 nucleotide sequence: TGCGCCAGCAGTCGAGATACTAAAGAGACCCAGTACTTC.

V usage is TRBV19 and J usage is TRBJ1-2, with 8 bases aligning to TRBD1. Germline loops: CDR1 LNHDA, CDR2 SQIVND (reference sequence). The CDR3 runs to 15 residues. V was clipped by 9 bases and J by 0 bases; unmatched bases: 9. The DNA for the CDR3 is TGTGCCAGCCAACAGGGGGGCCTCGCTAACTATGGCTACACCTTC. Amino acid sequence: CASQQGGLANYGYTF.

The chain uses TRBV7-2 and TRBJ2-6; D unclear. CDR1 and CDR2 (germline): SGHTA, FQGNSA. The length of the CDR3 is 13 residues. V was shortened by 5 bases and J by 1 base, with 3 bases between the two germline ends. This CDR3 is CASSPSGANVLTF. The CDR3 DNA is TGTGCCAGCAGCCCTTCTGGGGCCAACGTCCTGACTTTC.

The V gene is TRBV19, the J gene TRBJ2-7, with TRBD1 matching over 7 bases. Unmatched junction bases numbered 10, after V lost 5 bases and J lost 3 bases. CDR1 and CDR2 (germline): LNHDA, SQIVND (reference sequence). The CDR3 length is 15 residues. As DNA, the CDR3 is TGTGCCAGTAGTTCTCCGGGACAGATACTCTACGAGCAGTACTTC. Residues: CASSSPGQILYEQYF.

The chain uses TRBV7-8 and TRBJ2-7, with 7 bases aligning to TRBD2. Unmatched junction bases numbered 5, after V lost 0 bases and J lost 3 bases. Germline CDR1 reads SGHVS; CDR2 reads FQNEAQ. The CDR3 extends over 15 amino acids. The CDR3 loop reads CASSLASRGVYEQYF. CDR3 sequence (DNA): TGTGCCAGCAGCTTAGCGAGTCGGGGGGTCTACGAGCAGTACTTC.

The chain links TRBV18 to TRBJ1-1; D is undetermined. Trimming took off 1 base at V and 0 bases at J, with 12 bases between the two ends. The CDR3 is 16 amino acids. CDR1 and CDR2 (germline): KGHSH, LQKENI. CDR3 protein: CASSPQGGSLNTEAFF. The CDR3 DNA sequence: TGTGCCAGCTCACCACAGGGTGGGAGCTTGAACACTGAAGCTTTCTTT.

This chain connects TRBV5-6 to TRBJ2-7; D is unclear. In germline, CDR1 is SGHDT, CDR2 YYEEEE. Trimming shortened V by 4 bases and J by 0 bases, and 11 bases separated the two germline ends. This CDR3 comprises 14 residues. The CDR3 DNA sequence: TGTGCCAGCAGCCCGCTTGCGAACTCCTACGAGCAGTACTTC. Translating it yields CASSPLANSYEQYF.

The CDR3 sequence is CASSVGTQETQYF. CDR3 DNA: TGTGCCAGCAGCGTAGGGACTCAAGAGACCCAGTACTTC. This rearrangement joins TRBV9 to TRBJ2-5; D is perhaps TRBD2 (5 bases). V was cut by 0 bases and J by 2 bases, with 5 bases left in between. CDR1 is SGDLS and CDR2 is YYNGEE in the germline V gene. This CDR3 comprises 13 residues.

CDR3 sequence: CASRKTGGIDTQYF. As DNA, the CDR3 is TGTGCCAGCAGAAAGACAGGGGGCATAGATACGCAGTATTTT. The V gene is TRBV2, the J gene TRBJ2-3, with TRBD1 matching 10 bases. The CDR3 spans 14 residues. The J segment lost 5 bases and the V segment lost 6 bases, leaving 5 bases of the junction unmatched. Germline CDR1 SNHLY, CDR2 FYNNEI. Drawing the rest from reference TRBV2 and TRBJ2-3, the complete variable domain is EPEVTQTPSHQVTQMGQEVILRCVPISNHLYFYWYRQILGQKVEFLVSFYNNEISEKSEIFDDQFSVERPDGSNFTLKIRSTKLEDSAMYFCASRKTGGIDTQYFGPGTRLTVL.

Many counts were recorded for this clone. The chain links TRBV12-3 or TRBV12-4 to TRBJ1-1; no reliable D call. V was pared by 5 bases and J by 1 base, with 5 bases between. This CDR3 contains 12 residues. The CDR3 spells CASSPGNTEAFF. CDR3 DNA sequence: TGTGCCAGCAGTCCCGGGAACACTGAAGCTTTCTTT.

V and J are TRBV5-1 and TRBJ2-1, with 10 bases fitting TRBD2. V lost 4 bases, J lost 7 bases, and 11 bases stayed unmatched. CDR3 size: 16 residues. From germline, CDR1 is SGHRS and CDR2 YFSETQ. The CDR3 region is CASSDPSGGASNEQFF. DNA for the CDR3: TGCGCCAGCAGCGACCCCAGCGGGGGGGCGTCAAATGAGCAGTTCTTC.

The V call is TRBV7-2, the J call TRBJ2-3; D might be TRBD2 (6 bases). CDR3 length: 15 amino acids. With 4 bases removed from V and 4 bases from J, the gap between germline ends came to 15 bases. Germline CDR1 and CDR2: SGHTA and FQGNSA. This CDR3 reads CASSSTLAGADTQYF. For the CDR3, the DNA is TGTGCCAGCAGCTCCACACTAGCCGGGGCAGATACGCAGTATTTT. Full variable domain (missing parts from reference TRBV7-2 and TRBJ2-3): GAGVSQSPSNKVTEKGKDVELRCDPISGHTALYWYRQSLGQGLEFLIYFQGNSAPDKSGLPSDRFSAERTGGSVSTLTIQRTQQEDSAVYLCASSSTLAGADTQYFGPGTRLTVL.

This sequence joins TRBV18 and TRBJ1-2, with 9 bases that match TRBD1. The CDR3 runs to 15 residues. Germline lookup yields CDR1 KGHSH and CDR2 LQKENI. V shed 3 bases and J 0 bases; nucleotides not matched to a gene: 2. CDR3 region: CASSPTGGTNYGYTF. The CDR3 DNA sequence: TGTGCCAGCTCACCGACAGGGGGAACTAACTATGGCTACACCTTC.